These 6 T cell receptor beta chains originate from one sample sequenced in a study of shared clonotypes between healthy human individuals. Sequencing was performed with immunoSEQ multiplex PCR; in TCRdb, only in-frame clones are kept and a portion is missing. The table includes roughly 720,000 clones, 90% detected once. The sample consisted of memory CD8+ T cells from PBMCs. The subset is: CD45RO+ cells pooled with CCR7-negative TemRA cells. These receptors were collected from a man aged 18-30 years in good health. Some clones in this sample may be carry-over from other donors' samples.

V is TRBV9 and J is TRBJ2-7; 9 bases align to TRBD2. Germline CDR1 SGDLS, CDR2 YYNGEE. With 1 base clipped from V and 1 base from J, the junction kept 6 bases outside the gene matches. The CDR3 has 16 residues. As DNA, the CDR3 is TGTGCCAGCAGCGTAAATCCGGGACTAGCTTCCTACGAGCAGTACTTC. Its translation: CASSVNPGLASYEQYF.

This sequence joins TRBV27 and TRBJ2-7; 7 bases map to TRBD1. V trimming: 4 bases; J trimming: 3 bases; junction bases outside the gene matches: 12. The CDR3 runs to 16 residues. CDR1 and CDR2 from the germline V gene are MNHEY and SMNVEV (reference sequence). This CDR3 is CASSSRGQIDYYEQYF. The CDR3 bases are TGTGCCAGCAGTTCCAGGGGACAGATAGACTACTACGAGCAGTACTTC.

V gene TRBV4-1 combines with J gene TRBJ1-1; D unresolved. V shed 3 bases and J shed 2 bases, with 10 bases lying between them. CDR3 size: 14 residues. The germline V gene encodes CDR1 MGHRA and CDR2 YSYEKL. The CDR3 loop is CASSQPDVNTEAFF. CDR3 in DNA: TGCGCCAGCAGCCAGCCCGACGTCAACACTGAAGCTTTCTTT.

The chain recombines TRBV5-6 with TRBJ1-1; possible D gene TRBD1, 5 bases. The V end lost 3 bases, the J end lost 7 bases, and 10 bases lay between the germline ends. CDR3 length: 12 amino acids. Looked up from germline, CDR1 is SGHDT and CDR2 is YYEEEE. The CDR3 here is CASSSGGIEAFF. The CDR3 DNA follows: TGTGCCAGCAGCTCGGGGGGAATTGAAGCTTTCTTT.

The rearrangement joins TRBV28 to TRBJ2-7; D is undetermined. Germline V gene lookup returns CDR1 MDHEN and CDR2 SYDVKM. Trimming stripped 8 bases from V and 0 bases from J, with 14 bases between. The CDR3 length is 14 residues. The CDR3 sequence is CASCYDLSSYEQYF. CDR3 nucleotide sequence: TGTGCCAGCTGCTATGACCTTAGCTCCTACGAGCAGTACTTC.

With regard to this clone: The limits of the CDR3 on the DNA are not certain, so only TCRdb's listed CDR3 is given. This rearrangement joins TRBV21-1 to TRBJ2-2; the table's D gene call, TRBD2, was not cross checked with the DNA. TRBV21-1 is tagged as a pseudogene. The CDR3 is 17 amino acids long, termini counted. CDR3 loop: CASSKVGAGAWGGELFF.